This T cell receptor (beta chain) originates from a study of identical twins. Healthy Caucasians alone served as donors. With 3 bases removed from V and 4 bases from J, the gap between germline ends came to 16 bases. The CDR3 length is 15 residues. Germline V gives CDR1 DFQATT, CDR2 SNEGSKA (reference sequence). To note about this clonotype: Its target is unknown.

TCRdb reanalysed the 5' RACE reads using MiXCR and keeps one entry per CDR3 protein. The sample consists of 1.5 million to 2 million distinct CDR3 sequences, under 35% of them appearing once. General observations from the study: One should note that invariant MAIT and iNKT cells could partly confound zero-insertion analyses.

Sequencing input: cord blood. The TCR originated in a newborn girl in good health. The V and J genes are TRBV20-1 and TRBJ1-5; tentative D call: TRBD1 (6 bases). The DNA of the CDR3 is TGCAGTGCTAGCCCCCCGACAGGCGGGAATCAGCCCCAGCATTTT. Its translation: CSASPPTGGNQPQHF.